One sample yielded the 27 T cell receptor beta chains listed below, sequenced in a study of T cell responses to AZD1222 COVID-19 vaccine. Data came from immunoSEQ multiplex PCR; TCRdb stores just in-frame clones and leaves some out. Of about 69,000 clones in the sample, over 65% were seen once. The material was peripheral blood, obtained 28 days after the second AZD1222 dose. The receptor source for this set is an adult who received the AZD1222 COVID-19 vaccine.

V usage is TRBV10-2 and J usage is TRBJ2-3, with TRBD2 matching 7 bases. The length of the CDR3 is 16 residues. V lost 8 bases, J lost 0 bases, and 11 bases stayed unmatched. CDR1 is WSHSY and CDR2 is SAAADI in the germline V gene. CDR3 sequence (DNA): TGCGCCAGCTCGGTGGGGAGGGCCTCTAGCACAGATACGCAGTATTTT. Translation: CASSVGRASSTDTQYF.

The chain carries TRBV6-2 or TRBV6-3 and TRBJ2-5; 11 nucleotides agree with TRBD2. Germline lookup yields CDR1 MNHEY and CDR2 SVGEGT. Trimming removed 2 bases from V and 3 bases from J; junction bases left unmatched: 17. The CDR3 runs to 20 residues. CDR3 bases: TGTGCCAGCAGTTACAATTGGCTAGCGGGGGGAACGGAAGCGGAAGAGACCCAGTACTTC. Its protein product is CASSYNWLAGGTEAEETQYF.

This clone was counted once. This chain links TRBV2 with TRBJ1-4, with 7 bases fitting TRBD1. CDR1 SNHLY and CDR2 FYNNEI come from the germline V gene. There are 13 residues in the CDR3. With 8 bases clipped from V and 7 bases from J, the junction kept 7 bases outside the gene matches. The CDR3 DNA reads TGTGCCAGCTTGGGACAGCGCGGTGAAAAACTGTTTTTT. The encoded protein is CASLGQRGEKLFF.

The rearrangement links TRBV4-2 to TRBJ2-2; 9 bases fit TRBD1. The V gene end was trimmed by 1 base and the J gene end by 3 bases; junction bases not matched to a gene: 0. This CDR3 has 15 residues. Germline V gene lookup returns CDR1 LGHNA and CDR2 YNFKEQ. CDR3 in DNA: TGTGCCAGCAGCCAAGGGGACAGGGACACCGGGGAGCTGTTTTTT. The encoded protein is CASSQGDRDTGELFF.

J is TRBJ2-2 and V is TRBV6-5; D tentatively reads TRBD1 or TRBD2 (5 bases each). Trimming shortened V by 0 bases and J by 1 base, and 9 bases separated the two germline ends. This CDR3 has 16 residues. Germline V gene lookup returns CDR1 MNHEY and CDR2 SVGAGI. In DNA form, the CDR3 reads TGTGCCAGCAGTTACTCGGGACGACTGAACACCGGGGAGCTGTTTTTT. It specifies CASSYSGRLNTGELFF.

This clone came up a few times. The chain couples TRBV7-3 to TRBJ1-1; TRBD1 matches at 7 bases. V trimming: 8 bases; J trimming: 5 bases; junction bases outside the gene matches: 8. The CDR3 contains 13 residues. Looked up from germline, CDR1 is SGHTA and CDR2 is FQGTGA. This CDR3 reads CASHRGPSTEAFF. The CDR3 DNA reads as TGTGCCAGCCACAGGGGACCCAGTACTGAAGCTTTCTTT.

This sequence joins TRBV25-1 and TRBJ1-1, with D unresolved. The V gene's germline CDR1 is MGHDK and CDR2 SYGVNS. This CDR3 region has 14 residues. V was clipped by 0 bases and J by 2 bases, with 7 bases between them. CDR3 protein: CASSEYPVNTEAFF. Here the CDR3 DNA reads TGTGCCAGCAGTGAATATCCCGTTAACACTGAAGCTTTCTTT.

The chain carries TRBV9 and TRBJ1-3; tentative D call: TRBD1 (6 bases). Trimming left V 0 bases short and J 4 bases short, with 8 bases between. CDR3 length: 14 residues. Germline loops: CDR1 SGDLS, CDR2 YYNGEE. As DNA, the CDR3 is TGTGCCAGCAGCGTAGAGGGGGACGGAAACACCATATATTTT. This translates into CASSVEGDGNTIYF.

This clone was found a few times. This chain joins TRBV4-1 and TRBJ1-5; D remains ambiguous. The CDR3 runs 15 residues. Looked up from germline, CDR1 is MGHRA and CDR2 is YSYEKL. Trimming cost V 1 base and J 1 base, with 8 bases left between them. CDR3 nucleotide sequence: TGCGCCAGCAGCCAAGCGAGGTTAAGCAATCAGCCCCAGCATTTT. Amino acids: CASSQARLSNQPQHF.

The chain has TRBV2 and TRBJ1-2; TRBD1 might be the D (5 bases). This CDR3 is 12 amino acids long. The germline V and J ends were trimmed by 8 bases and 12 bases, with 19 bases remaining between them. The V gene's germline CDR1 is SNHLY and CDR2 FYNNEI. The CDR3 region is CASLGDSYVDTF. Here the CDR3 DNA reads TGTGCCAGCCTGGGGGACTCCTATGTCGACACCTTC.

This clone was found once. The rearrangement uses TRBV5-1 and TRBJ2-7, with a possible D match to TRBD2 (6 bases). CDR3 length: 14 residues. Germline CDR1 is SGHRS and CDR2 is YFSETQ. V lost 0 bases to trimming and J lost 0 bases, with 7 bases between them. As DNA, the CDR3 is TGCGCCAGCAGCTTGGAGGACTACTCCTACGAGCAGTACTTC. It codes for CASSLEDYSYEQYF.

The chain uses TRBV10-1 and TRBJ2-2; no clear D gene. The V and J ends lost 1 base and 8 bases respectively, with 8 bases between them. CDR3 length equals 13 residues. CDR1 and CDR2 from the germline V gene are WNHNN and SYGVQD (reference sequence). CDR3 amino acids: CASSEWKEGELFF. CDR3 DNA sequence: TGCGCCAGCAGTGAGTGGAAAGAGGGGGAGCTGTTTTTT.

The chain carries TRBV10-3 and TRBJ1-1, with D uncertain. V dropped 8 bases and J dropped 3 bases, with 10 bases sitting between them. Germline lookup yields CDR1 ENHRY and CDR2 SYGVKD. This CDR3 is built from 12 residues. The CDR3 spells CAIAGFYTEAFF. CDR3 DNA sequence: TGTGCCATCGCCGGGTTTTACACTGAAGCTTTCTTT.

This clone has a single count. V and J are TRBV12-3 or TRBV12-4 and TRBJ2-7; TRBD1 matches 8 bases. Trimming took 5 bases from V and 6 from J; bases not matched to a gene: 6. The CDR3 has 13 amino acids. This CDR3 reads CASSRQGPTEQYF. The CDR3 coding sequence is TGTGCCAGCAGTAGACAGGGGCCAACCGAGCAGTACTTC.

The chain couples TRBV24-1 to TRBJ1-5; D remains ambiguous. V was cut by 4 bases and J by 7 bases, with 13 bases left in between. CDR1 is KGHDR and CDR2 is SFDVKD in the germline V gene. The CDR3 consists of 14 residues. DNA of the CDR3: TGTGCCACCAGTGAGTCGGGAGTCAGCCAGCCCCAGCATTTT. Encoded protein: CATSESGVSQPQHF.

The chain recombines TRBV3-1 (or the pseudogene TRBV3-2) with TRBJ1-1; D is unclear. There are 15 residues in the CDR3. The V end was cut by 1 base, the J end by 2 bases, with 11 bases between. CDR1 and CDR2 (germline): LGHDT, YNNKEL (reference sequence). The CDR3 spells CASSQALLLNTEAFF. The CDR3 coding sequence is TGTGCCAGCAGCCAAGCCCTTCTGCTAAACACTGAAGCTTTCTTT.

The V gene is TRBV6-5, the J gene TRBJ2-5; 8 bases map to TRBD1. The germline V gene has CDR1 MNHEY and CDR2 SVGAGI. The CDR3 sequence is 14 residues long. V shed 6 bases, J shed 2 bases, and the junction held 5 bases outside the gene matches. CDR3: CASRIRTGQETQYF. The CDR3 region has the DNA TGTGCCAGCAGGATACGGACAGGGCAAGAGACCCAGTACTTC.

This chain links TRBV21-1 with TRBJ2-3; TRBD2 is the table's D call, not checked against the DNA. TRBV21-1 is shown as a pseudogene. CDR3 size: 15 residues. The CDR3 protein is CASFKGGRWTDTQYF. Here the CDR3 DNA reads TGTGCCAGCTTCAAAGGGGGGAGGTGGACAGATACGCAGTATTTT.

J is TRBJ2-1 and V is TRBV19, with unresolved D. The CDR3 covers 13 residues. Germline values: CDR1 LNHDA, CDR2 SQIVND (reference sequence). Trimming removed 2 bases at V and 4 bases at J, with 6 bases between. Here the CDR3 reads CASSINEYNEQFF. For the CDR3, the DNA is TGTGCCAGTAGTATAAACGAGTACAATGAGCAGTTCTTC.

Only a few counts were recorded for this clone. This chain uses TRBV7-2 with TRBJ2-7; TRBD2 agrees at 9 bases. The trim removed 5 bases at V and 5 bases at J, leaving 13 bases unmatched. The CDR3 spans 16 residues. Germline CDR1 and CDR2: SGHTA and FQGNSA. CDR3 amino acids: CASSPLAGAVTHEQYF. The CDR3 DNA is TGTGCCAGCAGCCCCTTAGCGGGAGCGGTTACCCACGAGCAGTACTTC.

The chain recombines TRBV4-1 with TRBJ2-1; tentatively, D is TRBD1 (5 bases). The CDR3 consists of 10 residues. Germline lookup yields CDR1 MGHRA and CDR2 YSYEKL. Trimming cost V 10 bases and J 9 bases, with 10 bases left between them. In DNA, the CDR3 is TGCGCCACCGGGCAGGGTGAGCAGTTCTTC. This encodes CATGQGEQFF.

In the case of this clone: The junction departs from the called germline gene at one end, perhaps through a read error. The gene calls are TRBV12-3 or TRBV12-4 and TRBJ1-4; a possible D gene is TRBD1 (5 bases). The CDR3 loop spans 13 amino acids. Here the CDR3 reads CASRGGDGEKLFF. DNA of the CDR3: TGTGCCAGCAGGGGGGGGGATGGTGAAAAATTGTTTTTT.

The genes are TRBV11-2 and TRBJ1-4; possible D gene TRBD1, 6 bases. Germline CDR1 is SGHAT and CDR2 is FQNNGV. The CDR3 sequence is 14 residues long. V was clipped by 1 base and J by 7 bases, with 10 bases between them. The CDR3 here is CASSLGRGGEKLFF. The DNA for the CDR3 is TGTGCCAGCAGCTTAGGCAGGGGCGGTGAAAAACTGTTTTTT.

The gene calls are TRBV10-1 and TRBJ2-1; 7 bases match TRBD1. With V trimmed by 10 bases and J by 5 bases, 8 bases remained unmatched. In germline, CDR1 is WNHNN, CDR2 SYGVQD (reference sequence). The CDR3 runs to 13 residues. The CDR3: CATRDSIHNEQFF. DNA of the CDR3: TGCGCCACTCGGGACAGTATACACAATGAGCAGTTCTTC.

The rearrangement uses TRBV5-1 and TRBJ1-6; D remains ambiguous. The CDR3 has 19 amino acids. Trimming left V 4 bases short and J 2 bases short, with 22 bases between. CDR1 is SGHRS, CDR2 YFSETQ, per germline. CDR3 amino acids: CASSAGGRRNDAYNSPLHF. The CDR3, as DNA: TGCGCCAGCAGCGCTGGCGGACGGCGAAACGACGCCTATAATTCACCCCTCCACTTT.

V is TRBV28 and J is TRBJ1-2, with a tentative D call TRBD1 (5 bases). The CDR3 consists of 13 residues. Between the trimmed V and J ends, which lost 6 bases and 4 bases, there was a span of 12 bases. CDR1 is MDHEN and CDR2 is SYDVKM in the germline V gene. For the CDR3, the DNA is TGTGCCAGCAGCTCGGGACGGCTCTATGGCTACACCTTC. Its translation is CASSSGRLYGYTF.

The V gene is TRBV19, the J gene TRBJ2-3; the match to TRBD1 covers 7 bases. This CDR3 is 14 amino acids long. Germline lookup yields CDR1 LNHDA and CDR2 SQIVND (reference sequence). J lost 7 bases, V lost 1 base, and 5 bases had no gene match. For the CDR3, the DNA is TGTGCCAGTAGTATAGGACAGGGTAGAAATACGCAGTATTTT. It yields the protein CASSIGQGRNTQYF.